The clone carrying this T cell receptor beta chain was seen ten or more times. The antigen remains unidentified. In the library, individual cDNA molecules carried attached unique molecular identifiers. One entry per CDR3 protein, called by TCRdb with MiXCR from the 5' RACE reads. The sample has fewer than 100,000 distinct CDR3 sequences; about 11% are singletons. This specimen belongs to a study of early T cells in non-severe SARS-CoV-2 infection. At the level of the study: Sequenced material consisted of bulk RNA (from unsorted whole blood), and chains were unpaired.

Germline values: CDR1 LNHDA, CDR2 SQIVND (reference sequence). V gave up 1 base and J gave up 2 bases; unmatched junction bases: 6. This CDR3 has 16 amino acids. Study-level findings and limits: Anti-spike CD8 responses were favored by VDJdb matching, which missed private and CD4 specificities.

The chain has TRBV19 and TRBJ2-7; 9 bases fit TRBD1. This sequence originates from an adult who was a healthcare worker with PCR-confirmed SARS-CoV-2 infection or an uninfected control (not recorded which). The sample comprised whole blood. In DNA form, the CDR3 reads TGTGCCAGTAGTATAGGGACAGGGGTCCCAACCTACGAGCAGTACTTC. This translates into CASSIGTGVPTYEQYF.